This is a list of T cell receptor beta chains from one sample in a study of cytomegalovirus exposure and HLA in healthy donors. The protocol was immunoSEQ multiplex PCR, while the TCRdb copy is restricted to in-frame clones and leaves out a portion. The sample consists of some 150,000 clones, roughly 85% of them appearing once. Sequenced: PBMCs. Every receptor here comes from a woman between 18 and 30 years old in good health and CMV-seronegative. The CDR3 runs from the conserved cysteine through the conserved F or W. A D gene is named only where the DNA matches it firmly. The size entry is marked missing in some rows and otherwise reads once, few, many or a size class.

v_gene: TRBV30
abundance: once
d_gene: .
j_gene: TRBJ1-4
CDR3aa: CAWHLRHGSNEKLFF
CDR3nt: TGTGCCTGGCATCTGAGACACGGATCTAATGAAAAACTGTTTTTT

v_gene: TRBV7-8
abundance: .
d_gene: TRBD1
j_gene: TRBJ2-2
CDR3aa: CASSARTGGHTGELFF
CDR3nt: TGTGCCAGCAGCGCCCGGACAGGCGGTCACACCGGGGAGCTGTTTTTT

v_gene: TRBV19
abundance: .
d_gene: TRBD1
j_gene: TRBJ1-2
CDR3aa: CASSIPAGQGNGYTF
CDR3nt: TGTGCCAGTAGTATCCCTGCGGGACAGGGTAATGGCTACACCTTC

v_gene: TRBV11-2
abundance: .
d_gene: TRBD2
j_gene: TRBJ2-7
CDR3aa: CASSLLGRLAGRSSYEQYF
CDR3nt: TGTGCCAGCAGCTTATTGGGGCGTTTAGCGGGACGGAGCTCCTACGAGCAGTACTTC

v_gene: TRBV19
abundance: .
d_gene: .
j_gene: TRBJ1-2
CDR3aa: CASRLDYGYTF
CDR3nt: TGTGCCAGTAGACTAGACTATGGCTACACCTTC

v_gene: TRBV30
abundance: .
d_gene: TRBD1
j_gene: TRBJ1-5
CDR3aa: CAWSTGGLGQPQHF
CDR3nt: TGTGCCTGGAGTACAGGGGGCCTAGGGCAGCCCCAGCATTTT

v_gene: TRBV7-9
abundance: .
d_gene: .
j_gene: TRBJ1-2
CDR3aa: CASSHPGEYGYTF
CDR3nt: TGTGCCAGCAGCCACCCAGGGGAATATGGCTACACCTTC

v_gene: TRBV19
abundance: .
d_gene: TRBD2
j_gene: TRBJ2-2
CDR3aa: CASRGGLAGSGELFF
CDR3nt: TGTGCCAGTAGGGGCGGGCTAGCGGGGTCCGGGGAGCTGTTTTTT

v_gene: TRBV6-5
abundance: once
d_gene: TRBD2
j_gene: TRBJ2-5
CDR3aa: CASSGTSYWGTQYF
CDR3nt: TGTGCCAGCAGCGGGACTAGCTATTGGGGGACCCAGTACTTC

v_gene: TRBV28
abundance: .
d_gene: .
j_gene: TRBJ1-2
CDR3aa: CASTTGFLYGYTF
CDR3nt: TGTGCCAGCACCACGGGGTTCCTCTATGGCTACACCTTC

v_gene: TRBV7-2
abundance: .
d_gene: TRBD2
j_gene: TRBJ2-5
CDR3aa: CASSFLRGVGETQYF
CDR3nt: TGTGCCAGCAGCTTTTTGCGGGGGGTGGGAGAGACCCAGTACTTC

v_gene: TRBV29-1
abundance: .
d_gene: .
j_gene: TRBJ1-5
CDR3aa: CSVGGMGGNQPQHF
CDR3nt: TGCAGCGTGGGGGGAATGGGGGGCAATCAGCCCCAGCATTTT

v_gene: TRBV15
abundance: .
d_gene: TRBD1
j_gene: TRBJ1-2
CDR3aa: CATSRELKTGANYGYTF
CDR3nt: TGTGCCACCAGCAGAGAGCTCAAGACAGGGGCTAACTATGGCTACACCTTC

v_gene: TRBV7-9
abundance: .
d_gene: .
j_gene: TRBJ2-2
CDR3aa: CASSLPNQGTGELFF
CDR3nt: TGTGCCAGCAGCTTACCTAACCAGGGCACCGGGGAGCTGTTTTTT

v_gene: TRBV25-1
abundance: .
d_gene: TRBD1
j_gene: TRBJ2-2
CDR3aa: CASSAQGASGELFF
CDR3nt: TGTGCCAGCAGCGCACAGGGGGCTTCGGGGGAGCTGTTTTTT

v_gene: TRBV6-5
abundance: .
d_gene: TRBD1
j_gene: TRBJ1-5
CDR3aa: CASSYSATGAGQPQHF
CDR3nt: TGTGCCAGCAGTTACTCGGCCACAGGGGCTGGGCAGCCCCAGCATTTT

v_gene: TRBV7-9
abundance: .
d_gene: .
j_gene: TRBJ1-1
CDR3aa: CASSLPPGDTEAFF
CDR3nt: TGTGCCAGCAGCTTACCCCCGGGGGACACTGAAGCTTTCTTT

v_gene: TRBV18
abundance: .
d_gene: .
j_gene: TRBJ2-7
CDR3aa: CASSLTRAGPTYEQYF
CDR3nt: TGTGCCAGCTCACTAACCCGGGCAGGGCCAACCTACGAGCAGTACTTC

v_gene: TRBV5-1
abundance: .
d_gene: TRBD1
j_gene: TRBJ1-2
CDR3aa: CASSYDRGRNGYTF
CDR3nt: TGCGCCAGCAGCTACGACAGGGGGCGGAACGGCTACACCTTC

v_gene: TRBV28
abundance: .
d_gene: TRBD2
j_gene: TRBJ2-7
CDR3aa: CASSLAGGPVYEQYF
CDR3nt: TGTGCCAGCAGTTTAGCGGGAGGGCCGGTTTACGAGCAGTACTTC

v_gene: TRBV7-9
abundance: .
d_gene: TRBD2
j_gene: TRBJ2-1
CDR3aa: CASSLGLAGSEQFF
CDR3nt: TGTGCCAGCAGCTTAGGACTAGCGGGTTCTGAGCAGTTCTTC

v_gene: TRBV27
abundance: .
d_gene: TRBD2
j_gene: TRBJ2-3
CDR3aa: CASSGGLVGADTQYF
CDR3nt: TGTGCCAGCAGTGGGGGACTAGTCGGGGCAGATACGCAGTATTTT

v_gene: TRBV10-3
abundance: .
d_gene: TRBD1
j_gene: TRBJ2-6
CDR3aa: CAIRPMTGNSGANVLTF
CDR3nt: TGTGCCATCAGACCTATGACAGGGAACTCTGGGGCCAACGTCCTGACTTTC

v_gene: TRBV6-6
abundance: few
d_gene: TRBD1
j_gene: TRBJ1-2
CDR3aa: CASSSDRDGYTF
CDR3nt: TGTGCCAGCAGTTCGGACAGGGATGGCTACACCTTC

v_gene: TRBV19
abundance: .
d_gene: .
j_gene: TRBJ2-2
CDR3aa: CASRFRGGGKNTGELFF
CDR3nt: TGTGCCAGTAGGTTCCGGGGTGGTGGTAAGAACACCGGGGAGCTGTTTTTT

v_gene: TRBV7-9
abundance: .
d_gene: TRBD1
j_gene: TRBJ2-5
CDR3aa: CASSLDPGRGETQYF
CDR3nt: TGTGCCAGCAGCTTAGATCCGGGCAGGGGGGAGACCCAGTACTTC

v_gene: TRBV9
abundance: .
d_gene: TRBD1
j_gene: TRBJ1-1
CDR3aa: CASSPNRGTEAFF
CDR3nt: TGTGCCAGCAGCCCCAACAGGGGTACTGAAGCTTTCTTT

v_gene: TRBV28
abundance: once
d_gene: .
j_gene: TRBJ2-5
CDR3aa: CASSPPPDQETQYF
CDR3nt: TGTGCCAGCAGTCCCCCCCCGGACCAAGAGACCCAGTACTTC

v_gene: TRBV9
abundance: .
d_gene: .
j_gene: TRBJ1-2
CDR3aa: CASSGSGNYGYTF
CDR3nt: TGTGCCAGCAGCGGCAGCGGCAACTATGGCTACACCTTC

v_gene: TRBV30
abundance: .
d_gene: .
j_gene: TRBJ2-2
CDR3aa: CAWSVGVTGELFF
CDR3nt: TGTGCCTGGAGTGTCGGGGTTACCGGGGAGCTGTTTTTT

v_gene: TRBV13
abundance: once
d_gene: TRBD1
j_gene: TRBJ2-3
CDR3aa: CASSSGTGKDTQYF
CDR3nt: TGTGCCAGCAGCTCCGGGACAGGAAAGGATACGCAGTATTTT

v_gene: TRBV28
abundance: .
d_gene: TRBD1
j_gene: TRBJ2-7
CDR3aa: CASSQGDPQRYF
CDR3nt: TGTGCCAGCAGTCAGGGGGACCCCCAGCGGTACTTC

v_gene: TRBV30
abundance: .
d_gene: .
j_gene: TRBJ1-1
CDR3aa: CAWRTEANTEAFF
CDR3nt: TGTGCCTGGAGGACAGAGGCGAACACTGAAGCTTTCTTT

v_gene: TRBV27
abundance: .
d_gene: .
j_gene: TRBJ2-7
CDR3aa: CASSPGFQGYTYEQYF
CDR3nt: TGTGCCAGCAGTCCCGGGTTTCAGGGCTACACCTACGAGCAGTACTTC

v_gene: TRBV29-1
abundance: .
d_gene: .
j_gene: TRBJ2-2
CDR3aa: CMVSRGGGELFF
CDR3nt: TGCATGGTATCGCGGGGAGGCGGGGAGCTGTTTTTT

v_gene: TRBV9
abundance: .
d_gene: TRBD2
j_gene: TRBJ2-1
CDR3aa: CASSGIGSGKSYNEQFF
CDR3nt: TGTGCCAGCAGCGGAATTGGGAGCGGGAAGTCCTACAATGAGCAGTTCTTC

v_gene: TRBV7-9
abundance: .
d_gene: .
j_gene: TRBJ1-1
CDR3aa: CASRSGASGTEAFF
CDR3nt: TGTGCCAGCAGGAGTGGGGCGTCGGGCACTGAAGCTTTCTTT

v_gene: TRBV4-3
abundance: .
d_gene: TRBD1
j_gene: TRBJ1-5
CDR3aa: CASSQDRGTGLEPQHF
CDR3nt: TGCGCCAGCAGCCAAGATAGGGGGACAGGGCTAGAGCCCCAGCATTTT